These T cell receptor beta chains were read from a single sample in a study of blood T cells in healthy people across ages. A single record per CDR3 protein comes from TCRdb applying MiXCR to the 5' RACE reads. The sample lists 1.5 million or so distinct CDR3 sequences, about 40% occurring once. Sequencing input: blood. The receptors originated from a woman aged 18-29 years in good health. The CDR3 runs from the conserved cysteine through the conserved F or W. D genes are given only for firm matches. Clone sizes are given selectively: once, few, many, or a class where the clone is expanded.

clone_size j_call v_call d_call cdr3_length cdr3_aa cdr3_nt
. TRBJ2-2 TRBV9 TRBD2 13 CASSPGGVGELFF TGTGCCAGCAGCCCCGGGGGGGTCGGGGAGCTGTTTTTT
few TRBJ2-5 TRBV4-2 TRBD1 15 CASSQVGQGEETQYF TGTGCCAGCAGCCAAGTAGGACAGGGGGAAGAGACCCAGTACTTC
. TRBJ2-5 TRBV4-2 TRBD1 15 CASSLTGGSQETQYF TGTGCCAGCAGTCTAACAGGGGGGAGCCAAGAGACCCAGTACTTC
. TRBJ2-7 TRBV5-1 . 13 CASSLALDYEQYF TGCGCCAGCAGCTTGGCTTTGGACTACGAGCAGTACTTC
. TRBJ2-1 TRBV12-3/TRBV12-4 TRBD2 18 CASSWTSGGASWINEQFF TGTGCCAGCAGTTGGACTAGCGGGGGGGCCTCGTGGATCAATGAGCAGTTCTTC
. TRBJ1-6 TRBV7-9 . 18 CASSLYGSGLDTNSPLHF TGTGCCAGCAGCTTATATGGCTCCGGACTAGACACAAATTCACCCCTCCACTTT
. TRBJ1-1 TRBV5-1 TRBD1 17 CASSIAGQGIWDTEAFF TGCGCCAGCAGCATAGCCGGACAGGGCATCTGGGACACTGAAGCTTTCTTT
. TRBJ2-2 TRBV10-3 . 14 CAISDRVETGELFF TGTGCCATCAGTGACAGGGTGGAAACCGGGGAGCTGTTTTTT
. TRBJ1-2 TRBV29-1 TRBD1 11 CSVEGDREYTF TGCAGCGTTGAAGGGGACAGGGAGTACACCTTC
. TRBJ2-1 TRBV28 TRBD2 15 CAIPPRGGSYNEQFF TGTGCCATCCCGCCTCGGGGGGGCTCCTACAATGAGCAGTTCTTC
. TRBJ1-1 TRBV6-1 . 14 CASSEARGNTEAFF TGTGCCAGCAGTGAAGCTAGGGGGAACACTGAAGCTTTCTTT
few TRBJ2-1 TRBV4-1 TRBD2 15 CASCPIAGVNNEQFF TGCGCCAGCTGCCCGATAGCGGGAGTGAACAATGAGCAGTTCTTC
. TRBJ2-4 TRBV3-1 . 17 CASSLGYRGAKRNIQYF TGTGCCAGCAGCCTTGGCTATCGGGGGGCGAAAAGAAACATTCAGTACTTC
few TRBJ2-3 TRBV5-1 . 14 CATSEGGVTDTQYF TGCGCCACCTCAGAGGGGGGGGTCACAGATACGCAGTATTTT
. TRBJ2-5 TRBV5-1 TRBD2 14 CASTSGGGQETQYF TGCGCCAGCACGTCGGGAGGCGGGCAAGAGACCCAGTACTTC
once TRBJ2-3 TRBV3-1 TRBD2 17 CASSQDPLGLAADTQYF TGTGCCAGCAGCCAAGATCCCCTCGGACTAGCGGCAGATACGCAGTATTTT
. TRBJ2-1 TRBV4-2 . 17 CASSQDLGGTSYNEQFF TGTGCCAGCAGCCAAGATCTAGGGGGAACCTCCTACAATGAGCAGTTCTTC
. TRBJ1-5 TRBV5-1 TRBD1 15 CASRPSGTGNQPQHF TGCGCCAGCAGGCCGTCCGGGACAGGGAATCAGCCCCAGCATTTT
. TRBJ2-1 TRBV11-2 TRBD2 16 CASSSAGGLSYNEQFF TGTGCCAGCAGCTCAGCGGGGGGCCTTTCCTACAATGAGCAGTTCTTC
. TRBJ1-2 TRBV18 . 13 CASSPPTAYGYTF TGTGCCAGCTCACCTCCCACCGCGTATGGCTACACCTTC
. TRBJ1-1 TRBV12-3/TRBV12-4 . 18 CASSLFWGLGEMNTEAFF TGTGCCAGCAGTTTATTTTGGGGGTTGGGGGAAATGAACACTGAAGCTTTCTTT
few TRBJ2-1 TRBV14 . 14 CASRDYAEGNEQFF TGTGCCAGCAGAGACTATGCCGAGGGGAATGAGCAGTTCTTC
. TRBJ2-3 TRBV27 TRBD2 17 CASSTQSTSGGTDTQYF TGTGCCAGCAGTACGCAATCGACTAGCGGGGGCACAGATACGCAGTATTTT
few TRBJ1-2 TRBV20-1 . 15 CSAEPDRLGNYGYTF TGCAGTGCTGAACCTGACAGGTTGGGGAACTATGGCTACACCTTC
. TRBJ2-7 TRBV25-1 . 14 CASSHPGNSYEQYF TGTGCCAGCAGCCACCCAGGAAACTCCTACGAGCAGTACTTC
. TRBJ1-5 TRBV27 . 15 CASSLVGRDNQPQHF TGTGCCAGCAGTTTAGTAGGCAGAGACAATCAGCCCCAGCATTTT
once TRBJ2-7 TRBV27 TRBD1 14 CASGSDRGSYEQYF TGTGCCAGTGGCTCGGACAGGGGGAGTTACGAGCAGTACTTC
. TRBJ2-5 TRBV5-1 . 14 CASSLAGVVGTQYF TGCGCCAGCAGCTTGGCCGGAGTGGTTGGGACCCAGTACTTC
few TRBJ1-2 TRBV5-1 . 13 CASSLEQIYGYTF TGCGCCAGCAGCTTGGAACAGATCTATGGCTACACCTTC
. TRBJ2-7 TRBV4-1 . 15 CASSQDMASYNEQYF TGCGCCAGCAGCCAAGATATGGCCTCCTACAATGAGCAGTACTTC